A single sample gave rise to the 13 T cell receptor beta chains below, sequenced in a study of T-cell memory formation after mild COVID-19 (dated by TCRdb to about 2021). Preparation of the library involved 5' RACE. TCRdb records Illumina NovaSeq 6000 as the sequencer. TCRdb took the public reads, trimmed them with fastp at Q25, ran MiXCR for clone calling and kept in-frame beta chains. Rows with one shared CDR3 protein collapse into an entry with the most common genes and DNA. For this sample there are 90,000 to 130,000 distinct CDR3 sequences; roughly a sixth appear just once. Roughly 5.5% of the sample rests with the top ten. Sequences were obtained from PBMCs or a T cell subset sorted from them (not recorded which). All receptors derive from a man aged 18 to 30 who had mild COVID-19 (a few samples of this study predate the infection). The sample titles of this study are shuffled in the database, so cell type and time point are left out; the donor was told from shared clones.

This clonotype has just a few counts. The chain has TRBV15 and TRBJ2-7; 7 nucleotides match TRBD2. J lost 4 bases, V lost 1 base, and 7 bases had no gene match. Germline values: CDR1 LNHNV, CDR2 YYDKDF (reference sequence). CDR3 length: 15 amino acids. CDR3 amino acids: CATSRGRERGYEQYF. The CDR3 DNA is TGTGCCACCAGCAGAGGCAGGGAGCGGGGATACGAGCAGTACTTC.

Only a few counts were recorded for this clonotype. The genes are TRBV5-1 and TRBJ1-5; no firm D call. CDR1 and CDR2 (germline): SGHRS, YFSETQ. V was pared by 0 bases and J by 7 bases, with 11 bases between. The CDR3 has 14 amino acids. The DNA of the CDR3 is TGCGCCAGCAGCTTGGGCCCCTTGGGGCAGCCCCAGCATTTT. This codes for CASSLGPLGQPQHF.

On this clonotype: The junction differs from germline at one of its ends, possibly a read error. CDR3 in amino acids: CASTLDAGLAGAPSYNEQFF. CDR3 DNA sequence: TGTGCCAGCACCTTAGACGCGGGACTAGCGGGGGCTCCCTCCTACAATGAGCAGTTCTTC. This chain joins TRBV7-2 and TRBJ2-1; TRBD2 matches at 14 bases. Germline V gene sequence: CDR1 SGHTA, CDR2 FQGNSA. The CDR3 has 20 amino acids.

At least ten counts were recorded for this clonotype. CDR3 DNA: TGTGCCATCAGTGAAGGGCTAGCGGGGTTCTATACGCAGTATTTT. Its protein is CAISEGLAGFYTQYF. The chain couples TRBV10-3 to TRBJ2-3, with 9 bases matching TRBD2. Germline-derived CDR1 and CDR2 are ENHRY and SYGVKD. The CDR3 has 15 residues. The V segment lost 3 bases and the J segment 7 bases; nucleotides outside the gene matches: 8.

A few counts support this clonotype. The rearrangement joins TRBV7-9 to TRBJ1-2; 7 bases agree with TRBD1. Trimming removed 1 base from V and 8 bases from J; junction bases left unmatched: 4. Germline CDR1 reads SEHNR; CDR2 reads FQNEAQ (reference sequence). This CDR3 is 13 amino acids long. CDR3 sequence reads: CASSLDRGAGYTF. In nucleotides, the CDR3 is TGTGCCAGCAGCTTAGACAGGGGAGCGGGCTACACCTTC. Looking up the rest from reference TRBV7-9 and TRBJ1-2 gives the full variable domain: DTGVSQNPRHKITKRGQNVTFRCDPISEHNRLYWYRQTLGQGPEFLTYFQNEAQLEKSRLLSDRFSAERPKGSFSTLEIQRTEQGDSAMYLCASSLDRGAGYTFGSGTRLTVV.

The chain has TRBV5-1 and TRBJ1-2; D unclear. V was clipped by 0 bases and J by 5 bases, with 11 bases between them. The CDR3 totals 14 residues. Germline CDR1 is SGHRS and CDR2 is YFSETQ. CDR3 region: CASSLDTLLYGYTF. Here the CDR3 DNA reads TGCGCCAGCAGCTTGGATACCCTCCTTTATGGCTACACCTTC.

This clonotype has at least ten counts. The V gene is TRBV15, the J gene TRBJ2-1; TRBD2 agrees at 8 bases. Looked up from germline, CDR1 is LNHNV and CDR2 is YYDKDF (reference sequence). The V gene end was trimmed by 6 bases and the J gene end by 1 base; junction bases not matched to a gene: 8. The CDR3 covers 16 residues. CDR3 DNA sequence: TGTGCCACCAGGTCGAAGCGGGGGAGTTCCTACAATGAGCAGTTCTTC. It codes for CATRSKRGSSYNEQFF.

This chain joins TRBV4-1 and TRBJ1-4; the D is unclear. Germline assignment: CDR1 MGHRA and CDR2 YSYEKL. Trimming took off 5 bases at V and 3 bases at J, with 16 bases between the two ends. CDR3 size: 16 residues. DNA of the CDR3: TGCGCCAGCAGCAGACGGGGTGGCGGTGCTAATGAAAAACTGTTTTTT. Translated, it gives CASSRRGGGANEKLFF.

The chain has TRBV24-1 and TRBJ1-1; weak D call: TRBD1 (6 bases). Germline CDR1 is KGHDR and CDR2 is SFDVKD. The ends were cut back, 4 bases at V and 7 bases at J, with 12 bases in the middle. This CDR3 has 13 residues. The CDR3 DNA is TGTGCCACCAGTGACCCGGACAGACTTGAAGCTTTCTTT. Translating gives CATSDPDRLEAFF.

The chain employs TRBV20-1 and TRBJ2-5; the D is unclear. Trimming removed 5 bases from V and 2 bases from J, with 12 bases in between. The CDR3 is 13 residues long. Germline CDR1 reads DFQATT; CDR2 reads SNEGSKA (reference sequence). This CDR3 reads CSAFGDGQETQYF. The DNA of the CDR3 is TGCAGTGCTTTTGGGGATGGACAAGAGACCCAGTACTTC.

Only a few counts were recorded for this clonotype. The J gene is TRBJ2-3, the V gene TRBV28; D may be TRBD1 (6 bases). Trimming took off 2 bases at V and 9 bases at J, with 15 bases between the two ends. From germline, CDR1 is MDHEN and CDR2 SYDVKM. The CDR3 covers 14 residues. The CDR3, as DNA: TGTGCCAGCAGTTTACCGCTCTGGGGGCACACGCAGTATTTT. It yields the protein CASSLPLWGHTQYF. The whole variable domain, remainder taken from reference TRBV28 and TRBJ2-3, is DVKVTQSSRYLVKRTGEKVFLECVQDMDHENMFWYRQDPGLGLRLIYFSYDVKMKEKGDIPEGYSVSREKKERFSLILESASTNQTSMYLCASSLPLWGHTQYFGPGTRLTVL.

The chain uses TRBV29-1 and TRBJ1-3, with D tentatively TRBD1 (5 bases). V dropped 2 bases and J dropped 5 bases, with 13 bases sitting between them. Germline V gene data show CDR1 as SQVTM and CDR2 as ANQGSEA. The CDR3 consists of 14 residues. In nucleotides, the CDR3 is TGCAGCGTTGAACAACCGGGGGTACGAAACACCATATATTTT. Translating it yields CSVEQPGVRNTIYF.

The chain uses TRBV20-1 and TRBJ2-7, with D tentatively TRBD2 (6 bases). Trimming took 6 bases from V and 3 from J, leaving 12 bases between them. Per germline, CDR1 DFQATT and CDR2 SNEGSKA (reference sequence). This CDR3 is built from 12 residues. CDR3 coding DNA: TGCAGTGCCGAGACTAGGAACTACGAGCAGTACTTC. Translating gives CSAETRNYEQYF.